This T cell receptor (beta chain) was identified during a study of blood T cell repertoires in COVID-19. On the study more broadly: Italy, Spain and the United States were the sources of the convalescent and acute COVID-19 samples.

Libraries were prepared by immunoSEQ multiplex PCR; TCRdb keeps only in-frame clonotypes and omits some of them. The sample contains approximately 92,000 clones, 82% of which appear only once. CDR3 size: 15 residues. After removal of 3 bases from V and 8 bases from J, the junction contained 8 bases not matched to a gene. The germline V gene has CDR1 SGDLS and CDR2 YYNGEE. Material for sequencing was peripheral blood. This clonotype was obtained from an older man with acute or convalescent COVID-19. The V gene is TRBV9, the J gene TRBJ1-2; 12 positions agree with TRBD1. The chain's CDR3 is CASSATHGTGGGYTF. The CDR3 DNA reads TGTGCCAGCAGCGCTACTCACGGGACAGGGGGCGGCTACACCTTC.